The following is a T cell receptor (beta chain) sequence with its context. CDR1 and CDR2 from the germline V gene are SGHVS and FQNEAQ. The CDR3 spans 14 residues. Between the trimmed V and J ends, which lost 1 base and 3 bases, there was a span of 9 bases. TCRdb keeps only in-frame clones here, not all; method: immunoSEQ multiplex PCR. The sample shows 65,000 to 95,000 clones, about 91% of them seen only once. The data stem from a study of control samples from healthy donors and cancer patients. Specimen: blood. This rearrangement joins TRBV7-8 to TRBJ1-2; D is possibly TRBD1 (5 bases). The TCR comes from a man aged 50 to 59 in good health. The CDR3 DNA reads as TGTGCCAGCAGCTTAGATGACAGAGACTATGGCTACACCTTC. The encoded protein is CASSLDDRDYGYTF.